This T cell receptor beta chain comes out of a study of blood T cell repertoires in COVID-19. The CDR3 is made up of 13 amino acids. The V gene lost 1 base and the J gene lost 5 bases, with 8 bases spanning the gap. Germline V lookup: CDR1 LGHDT, CDR2 YNNKEL (reference sequence). This clone was found once. The assay was immunoSEQ multiplex PCR, and TCRdb's table has in-frame clones only and misses some. This table has over 150,000 clones, approximately 83% appearing once. The chain has TRBV3-1 (or the pseudogene TRBV3-2) and TRBJ1-2; D unresolved. The receptor was isolated from a woman in her 40s with COVID-19, enrolled during active disease. The material sequenced was peripheral blood. The CDR3 DNA is TGTGCCAGCAGCCAAGGGTTCACATATGGCTACACCTTC. Protein product: CASSQGFTYGYTF.